The 14 T cell receptor beta chains below come from one sample, sequenced in a study of blood T cell repertoires in COVID-19. The data were produced by immunoSEQ multiplex PCR, yet TCRdb's version contains in-frame clones alone and is incomplete. There are under 200,000 clones in the sample; 90% to 95% occur only once, and 0.53% lies in the top ten. The sample comprised peripheral blood. The source of these receptors is a man aged 50 or older with acute or convalescent COVID-19.

The chain employs TRBV29-1 and TRBJ2-3; no firm D call. The V gene's germline CDR1 is SQVTM and CDR2 ANQGSEA. This CDR3 has 14 residues. Trimming took 2 bases from V and 1 from J, leaving 10 bases between them. The CDR3: CSVELPPGTDTQYF. The CDR3 bases are TGCAGCGTTGAACTACCACCGGGCACAGATACGCAGTATTTT.

This clone is a singleton in its sample. The genes are TRBV10-1 and TRBJ2-5; 8 nucleotides match TRBD1. The V gene's germline CDR1 is WNHNN and CDR2 SYGVQD (reference sequence). The CDR3 runs 12 residues. Trimming took 11 bases from V and 5 from J; bases not matched to a gene: 7. CDR3 sequence reads: CACQGARETQYF. The CDR3 coding sequence is TGCGCCTGCCAGGGGGCGCGGGAGACCCAGTACTTC.

This rearrangement joins TRBV21-1 to TRBJ2-7; the table's D call of TRBD1 was not tested on the DNA. TRBV21-1 is a pseudogene locus. There are 14 residues in the CDR3. For the CDR3, the DNA is TGTGCCAGCAGCTCGGGACAGGGTCCCCACGAGCAGTACGTC. As protein: CASSSGQGPHEQYV.

The rearrangement joins TRBV5-5 to TRBJ2-6, with TRBD2 as a possible D gene (6 bases). The V gene's germline CDR1 is SGHKS and CDR2 YYEKEE (reference sequence). V was shortened by 3 bases and J by 0 bases, with 13 bases between the two germline ends. The CDR3 covers 17 residues. The CDR3: CASSYLMGGSGANVLTF. The CDR3 DNA reads TGTGCCAGCAGCTATCTTATGGGGGGCTCTGGGGCCAACGTCCTGACTTTC.

V and J are TRBV7-9 and TRBJ2-2; D may be TRBD2 (6 bases). CDR3 length equals 18 residues. Deletions cut 1 base from V and 6 bases from J, with 21 bases between. CDR1 and CDR2 (germline): SEHNR, FQNEAQ (reference sequence). The CDR3, as DNA: TGTGCCAGCAGCTTAGGATTGCTAGCGACGGTGTGGGCCGGGGAGCTGTTTTTT. The encoded protein is CASSLGLLATVWAGELFF.

The chain links TRBV9 to TRBJ1-2; 11 bases agree with TRBD1. V shed 1 base and J 3 bases; nucleotides not matched to a gene: 8. Germline-derived CDR1 and CDR2 are SGDLS and YYNGEE. The CDR3 spans 17 residues. The CDR3 sequence: CASSVSADRGQDYGYTF. The CDR3 DNA follows: TGTGCCAGCAGCGTATCCGCGGACAGGGGGCAGGACTATGGCTACACCTTC.

This clone was recorded only once. This rearrangement joins TRBV10-3 to TRBJ2-7; 7 positions agree with TRBD1. Per the germline V gene, CDR1 is ENHRY and CDR2 is SYGVKD. The CDR3 is made up of 13 amino acids. V was clipped by 4 bases and J by 4 bases; unmatched bases: 4. The DNA for the CDR3 is TGTGCCATCAGTGCCGGGACAGATTACGAGCAGTACTTC. Its protein is CAISAGTDYEQYF.

The V gene is TRBV6-5, the J gene TRBJ2-3, with 9 bases fitting TRBD1. The J segment lost 1 base and the V segment lost 6 bases, leaving 2 bases of the junction unmatched. This CDR3 spans 14 amino acids. CDR1 is MNHEY, CDR2 SVGAGI, per germline. The CDR3 nucleotides read TGTGCCAGCAGCTGGACAGGGGGCACAGATACGCAGTATTTT. Translated, it gives CASSWTGGTDTQYF.

This sequence joins TRBV4-1 and TRBJ2-1; the D gene is possibly TRBD2 (5 bases). The CDR3 contains 17 residues. Trimming took 6 bases from V and 5 from J, leaving 23 bases between them. Germline loops: CDR1 MGHRA, CDR2 YSYEKL. The CDR3: CASRRVQSRALDNEQFF. CDR3 nucleotide sequence: TGCGCCAGCAGGAGGGTGCAGTCCAGAGCCCTCGACAATGAGCAGTTCTTC.

This clone was seen just once. The chain combines TRBV19 with TRBJ2-7; D possibly corresponds to TRBD1 (6 bases). V was shortened by 7 bases and J by 8 bases, with 24 bases between the two germline ends. The length of the CDR3 is 15 residues. CDR1 is LNHDA and CDR2 is SQIVND in the germline V gene (reference sequence). Here the CDR3 reads CASTLTSRQVFKQYV. The CDR3 region has the DNA TGTGCCAGTACTTTGACCAGTAGACAGGTCTTCAAGCAGTACGTC.

The chain links TRBV6-5 to TRBJ2-1; 7 bases map to TRBD2. CDR3 length: 13 amino acids. Trimming cost V 6 bases and J 8 bases; bases outside gene matches: 7. Germline-derived CDR1 and CDR2 are MNHEY and SVGAGI. The CDR3 coding sequence is TGTGCCAGCAGCCGTACTAGCGTTGATGAGCAGTTCTTC. It encodes CASSRTSVDEQFF.

The chain has TRBV7-8 and TRBJ1-1; perhaps TRBD1 as D (6 bases). Per germline, CDR1 SGHVS and CDR2 FQNEAQ. The CDR3 is made up of 16 amino acids. The V end was cut by 5 bases, the J end by 4 bases, with 20 bases between. The CDR3: CASSTYREHGTTEAFF. Written as DNA, the CDR3 is TGTGCCAGCAGCACCTACAGGGAGCATGGGACCACTGAAGCTTTCTTT.

The chain combines TRBV5-1 with TRBJ2-4; 14 nucleotides agree with TRBD2. Germline V CDR1 and CDR2: SGHRS, YFSETQ. CDR3 length: 20 amino acids. Trimming cost V 4 bases and J 3 bases; bases outside gene matches: 15. This CDR3 is CASSLIPGTSGSRVKNIQYF. The CDR3 DNA sequence: TGCGCCAGCAGCCTAATCCCCGGGACTAGCGGGAGTAGGGTCAAAAACATTCAGTACTTC.

The chain is built from TRBV10-3 and TRBJ2-7, with TRBD1 identical over 7 bases. CDR1 and CDR2 (germline): ENHRY, SYGVKD. With 5 bases clipped from V and 2 bases from J, the junction kept 3 bases outside the gene matches. CDR3 length: 13 residues. The CDR3 protein is CAISTGETYEQYV. The CDR3 DNA is TGTGCCATCAGTACAGGGGAGACCTACGAGCAGTACGTC.